The next 30 T cell receptor beta chains were all read from a single sample in a study of HIV-infected children after antiretroviral therapy interruption. Unique molecular identifiers were included in an RNA-based 3' RACE TCR library. Using its own MiXCR run on the 3' RACE reads, TCRdb lists one record per CDR3 protein. The data show roughly 16,000 distinct CDR3 sequences, 3.4% seen once. Treatment reported: PENTA 11 planned treatment interruption arm or continuous ART arm. The sample in question was CD45RA+ CD4+ T cells from PBMCs, obtained from a donor given antiretroviral therapy, either interrupted or continuous. Subset in this sample: naive CD4+ CD45RA+ CD45RO- T cells. The source is a child under 18 with HIV.

This clonotype was counted at least ten times. The rearrangement joins TRBV6-4 to TRBJ2-7; 7 bases map to TRBD1. J lost 4 bases, V lost 5 bases, and 17 bases had no gene match. Germline V gene data show CDR1 as MRHNA and CDR2 as SNTAGT. CDR3 length: 17 residues. Written as DNA, the CDR3 is TGTGCCAGCAGTCACCACCCCTGGGACAGAGACTTTTACGAGCAGTACTTC. Translation gives CASSHHPWDRDFYEQYF.

This clonotype was seen at least ten times. The J gene is TRBJ2-6, the V gene TRBV9; D call uncertain. The CDR3 is made up of 14 amino acids. Between the trimmed V and J ends, which lost 3 bases and 0 bases, there was a span of 4 bases. Germline V gene lookup returns CDR1 SGDLS and CDR2 YYNGEE. DNA for the CDR3: TGTGCCAGCAGCGCCCCCTCTGGGGCCAACGTCCTGACTTTC. The encoded protein is CASSAPSGANVLTF.

This clonotype showed up many times. The chain employs TRBV2 and TRBJ2-7, with D perhaps TRBD2 (6 bases). Germline CDR1 is SNHLY and CDR2 is FYNNEI. The CDR3 is made up of 18 amino acids. Trimming left V 2 bases short and J 4 bases short, with 24 bases between. The CDR3 is CASSESRRFQGLMYEQYF. CDR3 coding DNA: TGTGCCAGCAGTGAATCCCGTCGTTTCCAGGGACTCATGTACGAGCAGTACTTC.

This clonotype was seen repeatedly, ten times or more. The V and J genes are TRBV29-1 and TRBJ2-5; unclear D gene. The CDR3 is 12 amino acids. Germline V gene lookup returns CDR1 SQVTM and CDR2 ANQGSEA. V lost 1 base, J lost 1 base, and 4 bases lay in between. CDR3 amino acids: CSVEGSQETQYF. In DNA, the CDR3 is TGCAGCGTTGAAGGCAGCCAAGAGACCCAGTACTTC.

This clonotype was picked up many times. The chain recombines TRBV20-1 with TRBJ1-5; D remains ambiguous. This CDR3 contains 14 residues. The germline V and J ends were trimmed by 6 bases and 0 bases, with 12 bases remaining between them. Looked up from germline, CDR1 is DFQATT and CDR2 is SNEGSKA (reference sequence). The CDR3 loop reads CSAKQANSNQPQHF. The DNA of the CDR3 is TGCAGTGCGAAGCAGGCAAATAGCAATCAGCCCCAGCATTTT.

Many counts were recorded for this clonotype. The V call is TRBV27, the J call TRBJ2-7; 8 positions agree with TRBD1. Per the germline V gene, CDR1 is MNHEY and CDR2 is SMNVEV (reference sequence). Unmatched junction bases numbered 3, after V lost 6 bases and J lost 5 bases. The CDR3 has 12 amino acids. The CDR3 spells CASRGQGNEQYF. The CDR3 DNA is TGTGCCAGCAGAGGACAGGGAAACGAGCAGTACTTC.

At least ten counts were recorded for this clonotype. This chain links TRBV28 with TRBJ2-4; 9 positions agree with TRBD1. Germline V gene data show CDR1 as MDHEN and CDR2 as SYDVKM. Trimming at V came to 6 bases and at J to 9 bases, leaving 12 bases not matched to a gene. The CDR3 has 15 residues. The CDR3 reads CASRLPGQGFGIQYF. CDR3 coding DNA: TGTGCCAGCAGACTGCCGGGACAGGGTTTTGGCATTCAGTACTTC.

This clonotype was recorded at least ten times. The V and J genes are TRBV20-1 and TRBJ2-7, with D hard to call. Germline CDR1 is DFQATT and CDR2 is SNEGSKA (reference sequence). V dropped 3 bases and J dropped 0 bases, with 12 bases sitting between them. CDR3 size: 14 residues. The CDR3 loop is CSASKDASSYEQYF. In DNA form, the CDR3 reads TGCAGTGCTAGCAAGGACGCGAGCTCCTACGAGCAGTACTTC.

At least ten counts were recorded for this clonotype. The chain recombines TRBV12-3 or TRBV12-4 with TRBJ2-7, with D tentatively TRBD2 (6 bases). This CDR3 contains 13 residues. V dropped 6 bases and J dropped 3 bases, with 12 bases sitting between them. CDR3 nucleotides: TGTGCCAGCAGCCGCCAGCGGGTCTACGAGCAGTACTTC. Residues: CASSRQRVYEQYF.

This clonotype was recorded at least ten times. V is TRBV7-3 and J is TRBJ2-1; 11 nucleotides match TRBD2. The germline V gene encodes CDR1 SGHTA and CDR2 FQGTGA. V dropped 3 bases and J dropped 6; count of bases not matched to a gene: 7. The CDR3 length is 16 residues. CDR3 amino acids: CASSFQWTSGLNEQFF. The DNA for the CDR3 is TGTGCCAGCAGCTTCCAATGGACTAGCGGGCTCAATGAGCAGTTCTTC.

This clonotype was counted at least ten times. The DNA for the CDR3 is TGCAGGGTAGGAGGGCCAGATACGCAGTATTTT. It codes for CRVGGPDTQYF. V is TRBV29-1 and J is TRBJ2-3; D may be TRBD2 (6 bases). CDR1 and CDR2 (germline): SQVTM, ANQGSEA. This CDR3 is built from 11 residues.

At least ten counts were recorded for this clonotype. The V gene is TRBV12-3 or TRBV12-4, the J gene TRBJ2-1; maybe TRBD1 (5 bases). The germline V and J ends were trimmed by 0 bases and 2 bases, with 11 bases remaining between them. The CDR3 is 16 amino acids. CDR3 in DNA: TGTGCCAGCAGTTTAGCGTTGTCGGACACCTACAATGAGCAGTTCTTC. Residues: CASSLALSDTYNEQFF.

This clonotype was counted at least ten times. The chain is built from TRBV20-1 and TRBJ2-4, with D maybe TRBD1 (5 bases). The germline V gene has CDR1 DFQATT and CDR2 SNEGSKA (reference sequence). With 5 bases removed from V and 1 base from J, the gap between germline ends came to 15 bases. This CDR3 has 15 amino acids. For the CDR3, the DNA is TGCAGTGCTCTGACAGCTACCGCGGCCAAAAACATTCAGTACTTC. Translated: CSALTATAAKNIQYF.

By sample share, this clonotype is medium-sized. The chain employs TRBV4-1 and TRBJ1-5; 7 bases line up with TRBD1. The CDR3 length is 17 residues. Germline loops: CDR1 MGHRA, CDR2 YSYEKL. The J segment lost 5 bases and the V segment lost 1 base, leaving 11 bases of the junction unmatched. The CDR3 region has the DNA TGCGCCAGCAGCCAAGTCCGGGACAGCCATCCCTATCAGCCCCAGCATTTT. Protein: CASSQVRDSHPYQPQHF.

By share, this clonotype counts as medium-sized. This chain links TRBV6-5 with TRBJ2-6; D uncertain. V lost 6 bases, J lost 0 bases, and 12 bases lay in between. There are 16 residues in the CDR3. CDR1 is MNHEY and CDR2 is SVGAGI in the germline V gene. CDR3 coding DNA: TGTGCCAGCAGGACGGGCCGCTACTCTGGGGCCAACGTCCTGACTTTC. Translated: CASRTGRYSGANVLTF.

This clonotype was recorded at least ten times. The chain recombines TRBV27 with TRBJ2-2; no definite D call. The CDR3 spans 12 residues. V was shortened by 6 bases and J by 1 base, with 3 bases between the two germline ends. CDR1 and CDR2 from the germline V gene are MNHEY and SMNVEV (reference sequence). As DNA, the CDR3 is TGTGCCAGCAGAAGGAACACCGGGGAGCTGTTTTTT. This translates into CASRRNTGELFF.

There are many counts of this clonotype. The chain employs TRBV4-2 and TRBJ2-7; 7 positions agree with TRBD1. The CDR3 has 16 residues. J gave up 3 bases and V 0 bases, and 8 bases lay outside the gene matches. Germline V gene lookup returns CDR1 LGHNA and CDR2 YNFKEQ. CDR3 loop: CASSQEGGQKFYEQYF. The CDR3 DNA is TGTGCCAGCAGCCAAGAAGGGGGACAGAAATTCTACGAGCAGTACTTC.

This clonotype was counted at least ten times. The genes are TRBV5-1 and TRBJ2-7; D might be TRBD1 (5 bases). The V end was cut by 4 bases, the J end by 6 bases, with 14 bases between. The CDR3 loop spans 13 amino acids. From germline, CDR1 is SGHRS and CDR2 YFSETQ. CDR3: CASSPVIGAEQYF. The CDR3 DNA sequence: TGCGCCAGCAGCCCGGTCATAGGGGCCGAGCAGTACTTC.

This clonotype was counted ten times or more. The chain uses TRBV10-3 and TRBJ2-7; D call uncertain. V was trimmed by 8 bases and J by 5 bases, leaving 10 bases between them. The CDR3 sequence is 11 residues long. From germline, CDR1 is ENHRY and CDR2 SYGVKD. The CDR3 reads CAIGPEDEQYF. The CDR3 bases are TGTGCCATCGGACCTGAGGACGAGCAGTACTTC.

This clonotype has just a few counts. This chain uses TRBV7-2 with TRBJ1-3; D is unclear. The germline gives CDR1 SGHTA, CDR2 FQGNSA. The ends were cut back, 0 bases at V and 2 bases at J, with 8 bases in the middle. The CDR3 is 15 residues long. The chain's CDR3 is CASSLAGSPGNTIYF. The DNA for the CDR3 is TGTGCCAGCAGCTTAGCAGGGAGCCCTGGAAACACCATATATTTT. Full variable domain (outside the CDR3, taken from reference TRBV7-2 and TRBJ1-3): GAGVSQSPSNKVTEKGKDVELRCDPISGHTALYWYRQSLGQGLEFLIYFQGNSAPDKSGLPSDRFSAERTGGSVSTLTIQRTQQEDSAVYLCASSLAGSPGNTIYFGEGSWLTVV.

This clonotype has ten or more counts. The V gene is TRBV5-1, the J gene TRBJ2-3; D tentatively reads TRBD1 or TRBD2 (5 bases each). The CDR3 covers 15 residues. Germline assignment: CDR1 SGHRS and CDR2 YFSETQ. V gave up 4 bases and J gave up 4 bases, with 16 bases separating them. CDR3 region: CASSRVGEKADTQYF. The CDR3 nucleotides read TGCGCCAGCAGCAGAGTAGGGGAGAAGGCAGATACGCAGTATTTT.

The table lists this clonotype with many counts. The chain recombines TRBV24-1 with TRBJ2-3; D is unresolved. V lost 9 bases and J lost 5, with 23 bases in between. CDR1 is KGHDR and CDR2 is SFDVKD in the germline V gene. This CDR3 has 16 amino acids. The CDR3 region is CATGDSGPHYGDTQYF. In nucleotides, the CDR3 is TGTGCCACCGGGGATAGTGGGCCACATTACGGAGATACGCAGTATTTT.

This clonotype was seen ten or more times. V usage is TRBV11-3 and J usage is TRBJ2-1; no reliable D call. V lost 4 bases and J 9 bases, leaving 7 bases between the germline ends. The CDR3 has 11 amino acids. Germline V CDR1 and CDR2: SGHNT, YENEEA. CDR3 nucleotide sequence: TGTGCCAGCAGCTCCCAGGTTGAGCAGTTCTTC. This encodes CASSSQVEQFF.

This clonotype was seen repeatedly, ten times or more. The chain carries TRBV12-3 or TRBV12-4 and TRBJ1-6, with no clear D. The CDR3 spans 11 residues. Deletions cut 1 base from V and 14 bases from J, with 6 bases between. Here the CDR3 reads CASSLGLSLHF. CDR3 DNA sequence: TGTGCCAGCAGTTTAGGATTGTCCCTCCACTTT.

This clonotype was recorded at least ten times. The V gene is TRBV18, the J gene TRBJ2-1; D is unclear. Per germline, CDR1 KGHSH and CDR2 LQKENI. This CDR3 contains 13 residues. The ends were cut back, 1 base at V and 6 bases at J, with 7 bases in the middle. CDR3: CASSPLEINEQFF. CDR3 coding DNA: TGTGCCAGCTCACCACTAGAAATCAATGAGCAGTTCTTC.

This clonotype was observed many times. The gene calls are TRBV7-8 and TRBJ2-1, with 8 positions matching TRBD2. CDR1 is SGHVS and CDR2 is FQNEAQ in the germline V gene. The trim removed 4 bases at V and 4 bases at J, leaving 6 bases unmatched. This CDR3 spans 15 amino acids. The CDR3 loop reads CASSSEGLVYNEQFF. CDR3 DNA sequence: TGTGCCAGCAGCTCAGAGGGACTAGTGTACAATGAGCAGTTCTTC.

This clonotype showed up many times. This sequence joins TRBV12-3 or TRBV12-4 and TRBJ1-1; D is undetermined. Trimming took off 6 bases at V and 8 bases at J, with 16 bases between the two ends. This CDR3 contains 13 residues. The CDR3 is CASSPKAAYEAFF. Written as DNA, the CDR3 is TGTGCCAGCAGCCCCAAGGCGGCCTACGAAGCTTTCTTT.

In its sample, this clonotype was seen many times. The V and J genes are TRBV7-3 and TRBJ2-7, with 8 bases fitting TRBD2. Germline V CDR1 and CDR2: SGHTA, FQGTGA. The CDR3 length is 15 residues. After removal of 1 base from V and 3 bases from J, the junction contained 5 bases not matched to a gene. The CDR3 DNA follows: TGTGCCAGCAGCTTAAGGAGCGGGAGTGGCTACGAGCAGTACTTC. Its translation is CASSLRSGSGYEQYF. Complete variable domain (other parts from reference TRBV7-3 and TRBJ2-7): GAGVSQTPSNKVTEKGKYVELRCDPISGHTALYWYRQSLGQGPEFLIYFQGTGAADDSGLPNDRFFAVRPEGSVSTLKIQRTERGDSAVYLCASSLRSGSGYEQYFGPGTRLTVT.

This clonotype was picked up a small number of times. This may come from a read error, since a much larger clone is one base off. The chain employs TRBV28 and TRBJ2-1; 9 bases map to TRBD1. The trim removed 6 bases at V and 12 bases at J, leaving 15 bases unmatched. The CDR3 is made up of 15 amino acids. The V gene's germline CDR1 is MDHEN and CDR2 SYDVKM. In DNA, the CDR3 is TGTGCCAGCAGGCCCGCCACAGGGGGCGTTCAGCCGCAGTTCTTC. Amino acids: CASRPATGGVQPQFF. Full variable domain (rest looked up from reference TRBV28 and TRBJ2-1): DVKVTQSSRYLVKRTGEKVFLECVQDMDHENMFWYRQDPGLGLRLIYFSYDVKMKEKGDIPEGYSVSREKKERFSLILESASTNQTSMYLCASRPATGGVQPQFFGPGTRLTVL.

This clonotype was seen many times. This rearrangement joins TRBV6-5 to TRBJ2-6, with TRBD1 matching 9 bases. Trimming at V came to 6 bases and at J to 2 bases, leaving 5 bases not matched to a gene. Germline CDR1 is MNHEY and CDR2 is SVGAGI. The CDR3 loop spans 16 amino acids. The CDR3 DNA reads as TGTGCCAGCAGAAGCACAGGGGGCGCTGGGGCCAACGTCCTGACTTTC. It codes for CASRSTGGAGANVLTF.